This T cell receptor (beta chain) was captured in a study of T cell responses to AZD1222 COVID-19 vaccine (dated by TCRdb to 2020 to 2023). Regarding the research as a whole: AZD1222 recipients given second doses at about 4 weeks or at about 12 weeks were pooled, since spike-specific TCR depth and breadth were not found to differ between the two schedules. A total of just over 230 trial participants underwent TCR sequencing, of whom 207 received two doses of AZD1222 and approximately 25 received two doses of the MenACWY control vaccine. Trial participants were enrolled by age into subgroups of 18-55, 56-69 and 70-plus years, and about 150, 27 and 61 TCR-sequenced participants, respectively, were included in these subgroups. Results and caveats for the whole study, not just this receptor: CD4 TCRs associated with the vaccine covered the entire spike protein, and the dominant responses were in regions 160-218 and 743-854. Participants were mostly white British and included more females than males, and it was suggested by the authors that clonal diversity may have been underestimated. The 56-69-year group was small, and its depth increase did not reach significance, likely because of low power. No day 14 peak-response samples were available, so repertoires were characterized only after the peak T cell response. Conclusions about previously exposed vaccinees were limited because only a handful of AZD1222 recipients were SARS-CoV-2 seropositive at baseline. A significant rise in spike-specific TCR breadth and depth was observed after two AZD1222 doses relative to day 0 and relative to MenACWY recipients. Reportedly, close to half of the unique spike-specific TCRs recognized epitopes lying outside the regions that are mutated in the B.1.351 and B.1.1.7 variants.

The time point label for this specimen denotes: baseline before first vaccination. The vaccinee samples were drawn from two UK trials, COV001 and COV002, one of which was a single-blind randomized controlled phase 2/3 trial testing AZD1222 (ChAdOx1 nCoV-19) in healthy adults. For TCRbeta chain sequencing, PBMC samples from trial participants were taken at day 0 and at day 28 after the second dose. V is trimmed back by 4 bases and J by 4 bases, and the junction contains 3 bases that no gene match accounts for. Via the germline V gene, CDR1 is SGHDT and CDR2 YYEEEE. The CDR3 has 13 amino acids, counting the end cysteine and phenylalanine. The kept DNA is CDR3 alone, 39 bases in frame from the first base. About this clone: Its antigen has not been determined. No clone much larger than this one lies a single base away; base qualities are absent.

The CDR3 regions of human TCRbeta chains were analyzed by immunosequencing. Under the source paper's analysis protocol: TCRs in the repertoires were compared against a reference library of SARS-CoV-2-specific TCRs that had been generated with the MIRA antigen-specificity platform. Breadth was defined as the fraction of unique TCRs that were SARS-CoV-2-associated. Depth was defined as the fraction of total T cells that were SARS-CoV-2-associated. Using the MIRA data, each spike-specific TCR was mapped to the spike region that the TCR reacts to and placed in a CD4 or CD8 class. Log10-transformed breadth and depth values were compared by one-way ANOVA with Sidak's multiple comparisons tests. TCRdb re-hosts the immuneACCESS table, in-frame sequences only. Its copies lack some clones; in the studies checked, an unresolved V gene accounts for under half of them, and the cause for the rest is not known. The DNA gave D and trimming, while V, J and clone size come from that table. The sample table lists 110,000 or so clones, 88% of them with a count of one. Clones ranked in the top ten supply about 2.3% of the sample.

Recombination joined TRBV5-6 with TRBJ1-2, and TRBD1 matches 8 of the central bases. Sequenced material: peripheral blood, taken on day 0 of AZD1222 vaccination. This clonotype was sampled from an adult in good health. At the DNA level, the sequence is TGTGCCAGCAGCACCGGGACAGGCTATGGCTACACCTTC. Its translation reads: CASSTGTGYGYTF.